This record covers a single T cell receptor (beta chain). Its antigen is currently unknown. The sample comes from a study of radiotherapy plus CTLA-4 blockade in lung cancer. Looking at the study overall: The study recorded objective responses in 18% of patients and disease control in approximately 31%. General observations from the study: After treatment with radiotherapy plus ipilimumab, TCR clones that came from the tumor expanded in blood. In blood, early T cell clone dynamics reportedly predicted response best, together with interferon-beta.

Clones were sequenced by immunoSEQ multiplex PCR, and TCRdb holds only the in-frame ones, with some missing. Here the sample spans about 51,000 clones, 75% to 85% being singletons. The V segment lost 5 bases and the J segment 4 bases; nucleotides outside the gene matches: 4. The CDR3 spans 14 residues. The germline V gene has CDR1 SNHLY and CDR2 FYNNEI. Patients had chemo-refractory metastatic non-small-cell lung cancer and received focal radiation plus CTLA-4 blockade that used ipilimumab. The receptor was isolated from a human donor with non-small cell lung cancer who had a complete response to radiotherapy plus ipilimumab. V usage is TRBV2 and J usage is TRBJ1-2, with 10 bases identical to TRBD1. The sample consisted of peripheral blood, taken from a patient treated with radiotherapy plus ipilimumab. This chain's CDR3 is CASSSGTGAYGYTF. The CDR3 nucleotides read TGTGCCAGCAGTTCCGGGACAGGGGCCTATGGCTACACCTTC.